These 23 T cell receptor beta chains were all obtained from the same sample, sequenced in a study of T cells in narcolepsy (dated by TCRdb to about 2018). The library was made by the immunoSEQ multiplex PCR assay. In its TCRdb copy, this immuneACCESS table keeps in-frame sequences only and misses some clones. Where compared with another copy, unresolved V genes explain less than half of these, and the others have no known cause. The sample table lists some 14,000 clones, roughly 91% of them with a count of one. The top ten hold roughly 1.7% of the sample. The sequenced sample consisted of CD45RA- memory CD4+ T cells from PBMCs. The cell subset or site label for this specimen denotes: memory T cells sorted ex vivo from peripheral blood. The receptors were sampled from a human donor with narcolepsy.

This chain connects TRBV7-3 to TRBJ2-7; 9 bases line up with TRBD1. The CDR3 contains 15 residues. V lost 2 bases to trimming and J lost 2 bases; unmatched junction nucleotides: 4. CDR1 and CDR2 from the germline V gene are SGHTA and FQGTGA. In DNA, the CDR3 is TGTGCCAGCAGCTTAGGGGGACAGGGACCCTACGAGCAGTACTTC. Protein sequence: CASSLGGQGPYEQYF.

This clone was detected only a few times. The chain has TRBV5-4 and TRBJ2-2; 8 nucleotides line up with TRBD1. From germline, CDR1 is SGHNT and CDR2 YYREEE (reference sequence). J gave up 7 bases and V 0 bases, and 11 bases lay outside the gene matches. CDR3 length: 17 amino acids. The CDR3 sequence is CASSLARTGPGNGELFF. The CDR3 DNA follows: TGTGCCAGCAGCTTGGCGCGGACAGGGCCAGGGAACGGGGAGCTGTTTTTT.

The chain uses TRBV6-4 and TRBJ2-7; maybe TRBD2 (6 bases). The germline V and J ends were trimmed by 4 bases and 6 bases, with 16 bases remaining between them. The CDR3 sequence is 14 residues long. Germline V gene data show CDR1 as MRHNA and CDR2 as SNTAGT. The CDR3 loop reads CASSADGSSLEQYF. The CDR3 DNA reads TGTGCCAGCAGTGCCGACGGGAGCTCTCTCGAGCAGTACTTC.

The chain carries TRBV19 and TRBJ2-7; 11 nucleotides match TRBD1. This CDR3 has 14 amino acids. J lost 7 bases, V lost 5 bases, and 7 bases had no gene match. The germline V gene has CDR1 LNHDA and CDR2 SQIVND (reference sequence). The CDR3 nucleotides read TGTGCCAGTAGTGTGGGACAGGGGGTTGGTGAGCAGTACTTC. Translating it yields CASSVGQGVGEQYF.

The CDR3 protein is CASSIGSGQQETQYF. CDR3 coding DNA: TGTGCCAGTAGTATAGGAAGCGGACAGCAAGAGACCCAGTACTTC. The chain has TRBV19 and TRBJ2-5; weak D call: TRBD1 (6 bases). CDR3 length: 15 amino acids. CDR1 LNHDA and CDR2 SQIVND come from the germline V gene (reference sequence). V shed 1 base and J shed 2 bases, with 11 bases lying between them.

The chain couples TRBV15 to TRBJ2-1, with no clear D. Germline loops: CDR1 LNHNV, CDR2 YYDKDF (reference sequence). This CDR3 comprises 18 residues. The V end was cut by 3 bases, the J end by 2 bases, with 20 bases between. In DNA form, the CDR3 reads TGTGCCACCAGCAGGCGACTCGAGTTACTTAGCCCCTACAATGAGCAGTTCTTC. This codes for CATSRRLELLSPYNEQFF.

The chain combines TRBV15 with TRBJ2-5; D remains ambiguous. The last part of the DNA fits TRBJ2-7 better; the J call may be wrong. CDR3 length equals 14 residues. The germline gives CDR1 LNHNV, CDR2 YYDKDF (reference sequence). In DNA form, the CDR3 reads TGTGCCACCAGCAGAGATGTGGTAACCTACGAGCAGTACTTC. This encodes CATSRDVVTYEQYF.

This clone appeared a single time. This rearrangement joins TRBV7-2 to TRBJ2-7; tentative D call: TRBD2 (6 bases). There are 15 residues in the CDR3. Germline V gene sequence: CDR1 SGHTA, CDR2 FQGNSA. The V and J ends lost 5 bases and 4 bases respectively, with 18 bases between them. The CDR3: CASSPSGVGGYEQYF. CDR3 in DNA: TGTGCCAGCAGCCCCTCGGGGGTGGGGGGATACGAGCAGTACTTC.

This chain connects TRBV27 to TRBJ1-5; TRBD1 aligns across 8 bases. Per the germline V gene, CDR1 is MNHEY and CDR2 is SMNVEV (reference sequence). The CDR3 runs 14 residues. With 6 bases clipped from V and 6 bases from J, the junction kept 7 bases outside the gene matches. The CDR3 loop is CASSPGGAFQPQHF. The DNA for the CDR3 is TGTGCCAGCAGCCCAGGGGGCGCCTTTCAGCCCCAGCATTTT.

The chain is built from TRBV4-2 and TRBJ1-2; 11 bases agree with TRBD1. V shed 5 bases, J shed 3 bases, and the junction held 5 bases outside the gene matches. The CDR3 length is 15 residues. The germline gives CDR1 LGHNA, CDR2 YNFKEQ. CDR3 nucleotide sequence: TGTGCCAGCAGCTCGGAGGACAGGGGGCACTATGGCTACACCTTC. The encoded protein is CASSSEDRGHYGYTF.

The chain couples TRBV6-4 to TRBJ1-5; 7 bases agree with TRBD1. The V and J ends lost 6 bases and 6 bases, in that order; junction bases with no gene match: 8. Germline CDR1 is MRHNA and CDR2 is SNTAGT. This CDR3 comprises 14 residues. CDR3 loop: CASSETGDAQPQHF. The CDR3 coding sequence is TGTGCCAGCAGCGAAACAGGGGATGCTCAGCCCCAGCATTTT.

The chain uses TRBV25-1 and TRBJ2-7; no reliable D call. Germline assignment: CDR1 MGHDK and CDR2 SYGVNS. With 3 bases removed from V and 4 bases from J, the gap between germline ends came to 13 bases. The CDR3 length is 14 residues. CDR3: CASSELNTGYEQYF. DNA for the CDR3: TGTGCCAGCAGTGAGCTCAATACCGGTTACGAGCAGTACTTC.

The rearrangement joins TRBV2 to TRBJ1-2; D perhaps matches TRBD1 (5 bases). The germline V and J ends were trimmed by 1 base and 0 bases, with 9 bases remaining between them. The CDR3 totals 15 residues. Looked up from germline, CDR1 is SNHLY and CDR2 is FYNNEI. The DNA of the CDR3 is TGTGCCAGCAGTGAAGTAGCAGGGCCTAACTATGGCTACACCTTC. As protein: CASSEVAGPNYGYTF.

CDR3 sequence reads: CASSPGLAGVDEQFF. The CDR3 bases are TGTGCCAGCAGCCCCGGACTAGCGGGAGTGGATGAGCAGTTCTTC. The chain joins TRBV11-2 to TRBJ2-1; 13 bases fit TRBD2. V gave up 5 bases and J gave up 8 bases; unmatched junction bases: 6. CDR3 size: 15 residues. The germline V gene encodes CDR1 SGHAT and CDR2 FQNNGV.

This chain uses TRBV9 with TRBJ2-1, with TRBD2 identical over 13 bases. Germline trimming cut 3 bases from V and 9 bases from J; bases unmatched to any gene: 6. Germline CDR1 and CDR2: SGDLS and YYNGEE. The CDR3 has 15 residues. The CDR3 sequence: CASSAGTSGKGEQFF. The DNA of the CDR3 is TGTGCCAGCAGCGCCGGGACTAGCGGGAAGGGTGAGCAGTTCTTC.

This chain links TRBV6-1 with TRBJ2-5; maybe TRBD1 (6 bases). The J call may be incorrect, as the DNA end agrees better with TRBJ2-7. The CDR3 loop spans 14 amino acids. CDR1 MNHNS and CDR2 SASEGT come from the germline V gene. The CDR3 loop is CASSRTASSYEQYF. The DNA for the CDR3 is TGTGCCAGCAGTAGGACAGCAAGCTCCTACGAGCAGTACTTC.

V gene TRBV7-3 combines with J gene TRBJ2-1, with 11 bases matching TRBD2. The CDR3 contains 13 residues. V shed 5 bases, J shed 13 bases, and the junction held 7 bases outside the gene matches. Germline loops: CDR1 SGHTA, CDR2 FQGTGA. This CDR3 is CASSLGTSGFQFF. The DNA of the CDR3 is TGTGCCAGCAGCCTGGGGACTAGCGGATTTCAGTTCTTC.

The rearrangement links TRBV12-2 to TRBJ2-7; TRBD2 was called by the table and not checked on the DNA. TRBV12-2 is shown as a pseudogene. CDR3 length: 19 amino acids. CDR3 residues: CASRRPGLAENTPSYEQYF. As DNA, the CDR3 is TGTGCAAGTCGCCGACCGGGACTAGCGGAAAATACACCCTCCTACGAGCAGTACTTC.

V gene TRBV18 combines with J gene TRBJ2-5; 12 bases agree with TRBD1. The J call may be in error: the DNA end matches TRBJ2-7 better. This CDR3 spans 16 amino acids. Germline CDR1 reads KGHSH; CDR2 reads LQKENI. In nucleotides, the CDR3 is TGTGCCAGCTCACCATTCCCGGGACAGGGGGCCAACGAGCAGTACTTC. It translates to CASSPFPGQGANEQYF.

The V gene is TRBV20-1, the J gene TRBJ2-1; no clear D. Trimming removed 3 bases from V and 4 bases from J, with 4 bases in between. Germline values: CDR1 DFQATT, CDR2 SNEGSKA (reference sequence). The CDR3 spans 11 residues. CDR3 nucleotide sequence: TGCAGTGCTAGCGAGTACAATGAGCAGTTCTTC. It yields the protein CSASEYNEQFF.

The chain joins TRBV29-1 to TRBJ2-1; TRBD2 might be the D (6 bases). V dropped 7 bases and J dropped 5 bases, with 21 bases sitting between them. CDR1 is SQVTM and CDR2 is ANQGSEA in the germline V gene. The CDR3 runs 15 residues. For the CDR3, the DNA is TGCAGCGGTAAGCTAGCGTTCCAATCAAACAATGAGCAGTTCTTC. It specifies CSGKLAFQSNNEQFF.

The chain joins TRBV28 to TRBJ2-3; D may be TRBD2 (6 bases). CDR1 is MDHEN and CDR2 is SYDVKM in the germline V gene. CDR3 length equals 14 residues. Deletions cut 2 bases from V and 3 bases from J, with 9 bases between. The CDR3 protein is CASSLPGATDTQYF. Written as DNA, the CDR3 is TGTGCCAGCAGTTTACCGGGAGCGACAGATACGCAGTATTTT.

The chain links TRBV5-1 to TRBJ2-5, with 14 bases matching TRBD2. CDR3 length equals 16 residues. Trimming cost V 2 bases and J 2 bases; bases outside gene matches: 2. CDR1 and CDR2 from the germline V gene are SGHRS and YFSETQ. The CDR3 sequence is CASSFGLAGGQETQYF. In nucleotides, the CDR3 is TGCGCCAGCAGCTTCGGACTAGCGGGAGGTCAAGAGACCCAGTACTTC.